Sequencing of this T cell receptor beta chain was carried out in a study of CD8+ T cells in alopecia areata. Across the whole study: Administration of oral tofacitinib to treated patients was at 5 to 10 mg twice daily.

Those with alopecia areata gave lesional scalp punch biopsies and peripheral blood. Researchers picked out CD4+ and CD8+ T cells from PBMCs by sorting. Extracted from the samples, RNA was reverse transcribed into cDNA to serve as the sequencing template. Profiling relied on immunoSEQ multiplex PCR, and the TCRdb table lists in-frame clones only, not all of them. The sample has about 180,000 clones, about 66% seen once. There are 16 residues in the CDR3. Germline V lookup: CDR1 LGHNT, CDR2 FRNRAP. The V segment lost 2 bases and the J segment 5 bases; nucleotides outside the gene matches: 11. The clonotype comes from a human donor with alopecia areata. The specimen was CD8+ T cells sorted from blood, collected at week 0. V gene TRBV12-5 combines with J gene TRBJ1-2; TRBD1 matches at 7 bases. The CDR3, as DNA: TGTGCTAGTGGTTTGCCCCCGGGACAGAGTTGGTATGGCTACACCTTC. This translates into CASGLPPGQSWYGYTF.